This T cell receptor (beta chain) was sequenced for a study of cytomegalovirus exposure and HLA in healthy donors. 13 Jbeta primers and 60 Vbeta primers were used for the PCR. Repertoires were generated with immunoSEQ multiplex PCR, while TCRdb's copy carries only in-frame clones and drops some. Of over 95,000 clones in the sample, about 80% were seen once. The germline CDR1 and CDR2 sequences are MGHDK and SYGVNS. The CDR3 spans 13 residues. Between the trimmed V and J ends, which lost 10 bases and 2 bases, there was a span of 14 bases. Sequencing input: PBMCs. The V and J genes are TRBV25-1 and TRBJ1-2; tentatively, D is TRBD1 (5 bases). The clonotype was recovered from a man aged 40-50 years in good health and CMV-seronegative. As DNA, the CDR3 is TGTGCCACCCTCCGGGACTTCAACTATGGCTACACCTTC. The encoded protein is CATLRDFNYGYTF.